Following are 28 T cell receptor beta chains from one sample sequenced in a study of shared clonotypes between healthy human individuals (dated by TCRdb to about 2020). CD8 naive samples consisted of CD45RO-negative cells that were positively selected for CCR7, yielding a CD45RA+CCR7+ population without TemRA cells. The library was prepared using the immunoSEQ multiplex PCR assay. The table comes from immuneACCESS by way of TCRdb, which keeps in-frame sequences with V and J called. Part of the clones is missing from these tables; in studies checked, under half for an unresolved V gene and the rest for unknown reasons. The sample table holds 2 million to 2.5 million clones, of which 85% to 95% were seen once. The ten largest clones capture 1.5% to 2% of the sample. Sequenced input: naive CD8+ T cells from PBMCs. The meaning of the sample's cell subset or site label: CD45RA+CCR7+. The receptors here all came from a man aged 18 to 30 in good health. Some clones in this sample may be carry-over from other donors' samples.

The V call is TRBV7-9, the J call TRBJ1-3, with D tentatively TRBD1 (5 bases). The CDR3 contains 16 residues. V shed 0 bases and J shed 0 bases, with 9 bases lying between them. Germline V gene lookup returns CDR1 SEHNR and CDR2 FQNEAQ (reference sequence). This chain's CDR3 is CASSLAGGTSGNTIYF. CDR3 DNA sequence: TGTGCCAGCAGCTTAGCGGGGGGAACCTCTGGAAACACCATATATTTT.

This chain joins TRBV7-9 and TRBJ2-1; D remains ambiguous. Trimming took 6 bases from V and 8 from J, leaving 11 bases between them. Germline values: CDR1 SEHNR, CDR2 FQNEAQ (reference sequence). The CDR3 has 12 residues. The CDR3 spells CASSRLGDEQFF. The CDR3 DNA is TGTGCCAGCAGTCGACTGGGCGATGAGCAGTTCTTC.

The table lists this clone with a count of one. The rearrangement uses TRBV28 and TRBJ1-5, with a possible D match to TRBD1 (5 bases). Trimming removed 7 bases at V and 0 bases at J, with 10 bases between. The CDR3 length is 14 residues. Germline lookup yields CDR1 MDHEN and CDR2 SYDVKM. The chain's CDR3 is CASMTVYSNQPQHF. As DNA, the CDR3 is TGTGCCAGCATGACAGTGTATAGCAATCAGCCCCAGCATTTT.

A word on this clone: This sample also contains other DNA sequences that code for the same CDR3. The rearrangement uses TRBV19 and TRBJ2-1, with D perhaps matching TRBD2 (6 bases). Between the trimmed V and J ends, which lost 1 base and 3 bases, there was a span of 7 bases. The CDR3 extends over 14 amino acids. From germline, CDR1 is LNHDA and CDR2 SQIVND (reference sequence). The DNA for the CDR3 is TGTGCCAGTAGTATAGGGGGACTCTACAATGAGCAGTTCTTC. Translating it yields CASSIGGLYNEQFF.

V gene TRBV7-9 combines with J gene TRBJ2-7; 7 bases fit TRBD1. With V trimmed by 8 bases and J by 1 base, 5 bases remained unmatched. The CDR3 length is 13 residues. CDR1 and CDR2 from the germline V gene are SEHNR and FQNEAQ (reference sequence). The CDR3 DNA reads as TGTGCCAGCGGTCCGGACAGGTCCTACGAGCAGTACTTC. Translated, it gives CASGPDRSYEQYF.

The rearrangement uses TRBV28 and TRBJ2-1, with 9 bases fitting TRBD2. The V gene end was trimmed by 7 bases and the J gene end by 5 bases; junction bases not matched to a gene: 3. CDR1 and CDR2 (germline): MDHEN, SYDVKM. The CDR3 contains 13 residues. Written as DNA, the CDR3 is TGTGCCAGCATTAGACTAGCGGACAATGAGCAGTTCTTC. It codes for CASIRLADNEQFF. Based on the CDR3 plus reference TRBV28 and TRBJ2-1, the full variable domain is DVKVTQSSRYLVKRTGEKVFLECVQDMDHENMFWYRQDPGLGLRLIYFSYDVKMKEKGDIPEGYSVSREKKERFSLILESASTNQTSMYLCASIRLADNEQFFGPGTRLTVL.

On this clone: In the same sample, other DNA sequences code for this CDR3. The V gene is TRBV5-1, the J gene TRBJ2-7; D call uncertain. The CDR3 is made up of 11 amino acids. Germline CDR1 SGHRS, CDR2 YFSETQ. Trimming took 3 bases from V and 1 from J, leaving 2 bases between them. CDR3 bases: TGCGCCAGCAGCTCTTCCTACGAGCAGTACTTC. Translating it yields CASSSSYEQYF.

This clone has a handful of counts. The chain uses TRBV7-8 and TRBJ1-1; maybe TRBD1 (5 bases). V was cut by 3 bases and J by 1 base, with 9 bases left in between. Germline V CDR1 and CDR2: SGHVS, FQNEAQ. CDR3 length equals 14 residues. Written as DNA, the CDR3 is TGTGCCAGCAGCTTCTGGGGCAGGAACACTGAAGCTTTCTTT. It yields the protein CASSFWGRNTEAFF.

The CDR3 spells CASSLERDYEQYF. The CDR3 DNA reads TGTGCCAGCAGCTTAGAGAGGGACTACGAGCAGTACTTC. The chain employs TRBV11-1 and TRBJ2-7, with a possible D match to TRBD2 (5 bases). The germline gives CDR1 SGHAT, CDR2 FQDESV (reference sequence). The CDR3 length is 13 residues. V gave up 1 base and J gave up 3 bases, with 7 bases separating them.

CDR3 region: CAGVGGGPNQETQYF. CDR3 in DNA: TGTGCGGGGGTTGGGGGCGGCCCGAACCAAGAGACCCAGTACTTC. The chain recombines TRBV7-9 with TRBJ2-5, with D perhaps TRBD1 (6 bases). The germline gives CDR1 SEHNR, CDR2 FQNEAQ (reference sequence). The CDR3 extends over 15 amino acids.

V gene TRBV4-3 combines with J gene TRBJ2-3; a possible D gene is TRBD2 (7 bases). V was shortened by 4 bases and J by 5 bases, with 19 bases between the two germline ends. This CDR3 has 16 residues. CDR1 LGHNA and CDR2 YSLEER come from the germline V gene. CDR3 DNA sequence: TGCGCCAGCAGCCCCTACTCGAGGGAGGGGGGAGATACGCAGTATTTT. Translation gives CASSPYSREGGDTQYF.

The V gene is TRBV4-1, the J gene TRBJ2-7; possible D gene TRBD1, 6 bases. This CDR3 contains 16 residues. Per germline, CDR1 MGHRA and CDR2 YSYEKL. V lost 0 bases to trimming and J lost 2 bases, with 14 bases between them. This chain's CDR3 is CASSQDLQGIPYEQYF. The CDR3 region has the DNA TGCGCCAGCAGCCAAGATCTACAGGGCATTCCCTACGAGCAGTACTTC.

J is TRBJ2-3 and V is TRBV27; D gene ambiguous. CDR1 and CDR2 (germline): MNHEY, SMNVEV (reference sequence). The germline V and J ends were trimmed by 1 base and 4 bases, with 6 bases remaining between them. CDR3 length: 13 amino acids. CDR3 protein: CASSLLFPDTQYF. The CDR3, as DNA: TGTGCCAGCAGTTTATTATTCCCAGATACGCAGTATTTT.

This chain links TRBV6-5 with TRBJ1-2; perhaps TRBD1 as D (6 bases). Germline V gene lookup returns CDR1 MNHEY and CDR2 SVGAGI. The V gene lost 6 bases and the J gene lost 3 bases, with 17 bases spanning the gap. The CDR3 runs to 15 residues. In DNA form, the CDR3 reads TGTGCCAGCAGGGCCCGGACGGGGGCGGACTATGGCTACACCTTC. Translated, it gives CASRARTGADYGYTF.

The chain couples TRBV23-1 to TRBJ2-5; TRBD1 matches at 7 bases. TRBV23-1 is given ORF status, its function remaining uncertain. V was pared by 0 bases and J by 4 bases, with 14 bases of the junction left unmatched. The CDR3 is made up of 18 amino acids. CDR3 coding DNA: TGCGCCAGCAGTCAATCGTTTCGGACAGGCCCTCCGGGAGAGACCCAGTACTTC. Protein: CASSQSFRTGPPGETQYF.

V gene TRBV30 combines with J gene TRBJ2-1, with D perhaps TRBD2 (5 bases). Germline CDR1 reads GTSNPN; CDR2 reads SVGIG (reference sequence). Trimming removed 3 bases at V and 5 bases at J, with 14 bases between. The CDR3 runs to 14 residues. CDR3 coding DNA: TGTGCCTGGAGGTCTAGCCCGTACAACAATGAGCAGTTCTTC. It specifies CAWRSSPYNNEQFF.

The chain uses TRBV10-3 and TRBJ2-7; 7 bases match TRBD1. The germline V gene encodes CDR1 ENHRY and CDR2 SYGVKD. The CDR3 runs 15 residues. Unmatched junction bases numbered 13, after V lost 2 bases and J lost 9 bases. This CDR3 reads CAISEPTLGGAGQYF. The CDR3 DNA is TGTGCCATCAGTGAGCCTACCCTAGGGGGCGCCGGGCAGTACTTC.

The chain links TRBV21-1 to TRBJ2-1; the table's TRBD2 call for D was not verified on the DNA. TRBV21-1 represents a pseudogene. The CDR3 runs to 18 residues. The CDR3 coding sequence is TGTGCCAGCAGCAAGAGACTAGCGAAGTCGTTAAGTGTCGATGAGCAGTTCTTC. Its protein product is CASSKRLAKSLSVDEQFF.

The chain uses TRBV4-3 and TRBJ1-1, with TRBD1 matching over 7 bases. The CDR3 runs to 19 residues. Germline loops: CDR1 LGHNA, CDR2 YSLEER. J gave up 1 base and V 0 bases, and 14 bases lay outside the gene matches. The CDR3 loop reads CASSQDRVLGQAKNTEAFF. CDR3 nucleotides: TGCGCCAGCAGCCAAGACAGGGTACTTGGACAGGCCAAGAACACTGAAGCTTTCTTT.

This clone was seen a few times. The V and J genes are TRBV7-9 and TRBJ2-2; D might be TRBD2 (5 bases). The CDR3 extends over 16 amino acids. V gave up 6 bases and J gave up 1 base, with 15 bases separating them. Germline CDR1 SEHNR, CDR2 FQNEAQ (reference sequence). Written as DNA, the CDR3 is TGTGCCAGCAGTCTCGGAGGCACTCTGAACACCGGGGAGCTGTTTTTT. This encodes CASSLGGTLNTGELFF.

The chain joins TRBV5-5 to TRBJ1-2; no firm D call. The CDR3 runs 15 residues. The germline V gene encodes CDR1 SGHKS and CDR2 YYEKEE (reference sequence). Trimming removed 0 bases at V and 4 bases at J, with 13 bases between. The CDR3 nucleotides are TGTGCCAGCAGCTTGGTGGTGGCTTGGAGCTATGGCTACACCTTC. Translation: CASSLVVAWSYGYTF. Full variable domain (rest looked up from reference TRBV5-5 and TRBJ1-2): DAGVTQSPTHLIKTRGQQVTLRCSPISGHKSVSWYQQVLGQGPQFIFQYYEKEERGRGNFPDRFSARQFPNYSSELNVNALLLGDSALYLCASSLVVAWSYGYTFGSGTRLTVV.

This clone was counted once. CDR3 DNA: TGTGCCAGCAGCTTAGCGAAGTTGAACGGAAAGGGGAGGTACTTC. It yields the protein CASSLAKLNGKGRYF. The V and J genes are TRBV7-2 and TRBJ2-7, with D possibly being TRBD1 or TRBD2 (5 bases each). The CDR3 is 15 amino acids. Trimming removed 0 bases at V and 12 bases at J, with 21 bases between. Germline CDR1 reads SGHTA; CDR2 reads FQGNSA.

The chain carries TRBV28 and TRBJ2-4; D may be TRBD2 (6 bases). The CDR3 is 17 residues long. V lost 5 bases and J lost 0, with 17 bases in between. From germline, CDR1 is MDHEN and CDR2 SYDVKM. CDR3 amino acids: CASSLLLSGIAKNIQYF. The CDR3 DNA follows: TGTGCCAGCAGTCTGCTGCTTAGCGGCATAGCCAAAAACATTCAGTACTTC.

V usage is TRBV7-9 and J usage is TRBJ2-5; 7 bases match TRBD2. CDR3 length: 15 amino acids. The V gene's germline CDR1 is SEHNR and CDR2 FQNEAQ (reference sequence). After removal of 7 bases from V and 2 bases from J, the junction contained 10 bases not matched to a gene. This CDR3 is CASTPPAGVQETQYF. Here the CDR3 DNA reads TGTGCCAGCACTCCACCTGCGGGGGTTCAAGAGACCCAGTACTTC.

This sequence joins TRBV7-6 and TRBJ2-7, with D tentatively TRBD2 (6 bases). CDR1 is SGHVS and CDR2 is FNYEAQ in the germline V gene. The CDR3 is 14 residues long. V was clipped by 5 bases and J by 3 bases, with 14 bases between them. CDR3 in amino acids: CASSQSWGVYEQYF. CDR3 sequence (DNA): TGTGCCAGCAGCCAATCTTGGGGGGTCTACGAGCAGTACTTC. The full variable domain, in which reference TRBV7-6 and TRBJ2-7 provide the parts outside the CDR3, is GAGVSQSPRYKVTKRGQDVALRCDPISGHVSLYWYRQALGQGPEFLTYFNYEAQQDKSGLPNDRFSAERPEGSISTLTIQRTEQRDSAMYRCASSQSWGVYEQYFGPGTRLTVT.

Written as DNA, the CDR3 is TGTGCCAGCAGCTTCGCCCGACTGACTCTACCGGATGGCTACACCTTC. It translates to CASSFARLTLPDGYTF. V usage is TRBV7-9 and J usage is TRBJ1-2; D unresolved. Germline V lookup: CDR1 SEHNR, CDR2 FQNEAQ (reference sequence). The V and J ends lost 3 bases and 6 bases respectively, with 20 bases between them. This CDR3 spans 16 amino acids.

The rearrangement uses TRBV28 and TRBJ2-3; TRBD2 agrees at 16 bases. Germline lookup yields CDR1 MDHEN and CDR2 SYDVKM. This CDR3 contains 20 residues. The trim removed 6 bases at V and 1 base at J, leaving 13 bases unmatched. The CDR3 DNA sequence: TGTGCCAGCAGGAGGACGGGACTAGCGGGAGGGTTGGAGCGCACAGATACGCAGTATTTT. It codes for CASRRTGLAGGLERTDTQYF.

The CDR3 bases are TGTGCCAGCAGCCTTACTAGCTCCTACAATGAGCAGTTCTTC. This encodes CASSLTSSYNEQFF. V is TRBV6-5 and J is TRBJ2-1; D may be TRBD2 (5 bases). The CDR3 length is 14 residues. Germline CDR1 is MNHEY and CDR2 is SVGAGI. The ends were cut back, 6 bases at V and 0 bases at J, with 9 bases in the middle.